This paragraph covers one T cell receptor beta chain sequence. Its antigen remains undetermined. Nothing much larger sits one base from this clone, and base qualities are not available. This sample is part of a study of OX40 agonist ivuxolimab in advanced cancers. About the full investigation: Ivuxolimab, which targeted the costimulatory receptor OX40 (CD134), was an agonistic, fully human IgG2 monoclonal antibody. Intravenous ivuxolimab was administered to patients every 2 weeks at six dose levels: 0.01, 0.1, 0.3, 1.5, 3 and 10 mg/kg. Of the approximately 50 dose-escalation patients, hepatocellular carcinoma was present in 19, melanoma in about 15, renal cell carcinoma in 9 and head and neck cancer in 9. A male proportion of 70% to 90% and a mean age of approximately 62 years, ranging from about 23 to 79, were recorded for the dose-escalation cohort. Prior anti-PD-1, anti-PD-L1 or anti-CTLA-4 therapy was permitted, and less than 45% of dose-escalation patients had received checkpoint inhibitors. Partial responses occurred in three dose-escalation patients, of whom one had hepatocellular carcinoma and two had cutaneous melanoma. Peripheral TCRbeta sequencing was intended to test whether TCR sequence diversity was altered and clonal T-cell expansion was caused by ivuxolimab. The paper describes the monotherapy dose-escalation part (N of about 50 patients) of the phase I trial of ivuxolimab. General findings and caveats noted by the study authors: Clonal expansion of both CD4+ and CD8+ blood T cells was observed from baseline to week 6 at doses 0.1 to 3.0 mg/kg. Low levels of normalized T-cell clonal expansion were also seen in some patients who did not respond. After ivuxolimab, more expanded clones were found on average in CD8+ T cells than in CD4+ T cells. Which antigens the clonally expanded peripheral T cells were specific for was not determined. Partial responders in the 0.1-3.0 mg/kg groups had among the lowest normalized peripheral clonal expansion, especially among CD8+ T cells.

Patients with autoimmune disease history or receiving systemic immunosuppression were excluded from the trial. Peripheral blood for TCR sequencing was collected from all dose cohorts at baseline, on cycle 4 day 1, and on cycle 7 day 1. Samples were obtained from an open-label, multicenter, first-in-human phase I dose-escalation trial of ivuxolimab. Adults with locally advanced or metastatic melanoma, renal cell, hepatocellular, or head and neck squamous cell carcinoma were enrolled in the trial. CD4+ and CD8+ T cells were sorted separately from peripheral blood before TCR sequencing. To sequence the TCRbeta CDR3 region, genomic DNA was isolated from the sorted cells. The immunoSEQ Assay was used to sequence the TCRbeta CDR3 regions. The source is immuneACCESS, and TCRdb retained only in-frame sequences with V and J called. Part of the clones is not carried over; for the studies checked, unresolved V genes explain less than half of this, and the remainder is unexplained. Counted in this sample were around 47,000 clones; 75% to 90% of them appeared once. Together, the top ten hold 14% to 15% of the sample.

The CDR3 covers 15 residues, taking in both the cysteine and the phenylalanine. The CDR3 DNA has 45 bases and is translated from base 1. V drops 3 bases and J drops 2 bases, leaving 14 bases in between. CDR1 and CDR2, per the germline V gene (reference sequence), are LNHDA and SQIVND. The input for sequencing was CD4+ or CD8+ T cells sorted from blood, taken in a trial of the OX40 agonist ivuxolimab. This clonotype was sampled from an adult with an advanced solid tumor such as melanoma, head and neck, liver or kidney cancer. The chain uses TRBV19 and TRBJ2-7; possibly the D gene is TRBD2, per 6 matching bases. The DNA sequence follows: TGTGCCAGTAGTATGGTGGGGGGTTCCCCCTACGAGCAGTACTTC. It is translated as CASSMVGGSPYEQYF.